The next 30 T cell receptor beta chains were all read from a single sample in a study of monozygotic twins with inflammatory bowel disease. Using the 5' RACE reads, TCRdb records one entry per CDR3 protein without DNA. This sample's table reports 150,000 to 200,000 distinct CDR3 sequences. Sequencing was carried out using blood. The receptors were sampled from a human donor with ulcerative colitis or Crohn's disease, or a healthy co-twin of an affected twin (not recorded which).

The rearrangement links TRBV6-1 to TRBJ2-5; the D call from TCRdb, TRBD2, cannot be confirmed without DNA. CDR3 length: 15 residues. Germline CDR1 and CDR2: MNHNS and SASEGT. The CDR3 sequence: CASSRRVGLQETQYF.

V usage is TRBV9 and J usage is TRBJ2-5. From germline, CDR1 is SGDLS and CDR2 YYNGEE. The CDR3 totals 14 residues. The CDR3 sequence: CASSAAPAQETQYF.

The V and J genes are TRBV10-3 and TRBJ2-7. This CDR3 is built from 13 residues. CDR1 is ENHRY, CDR2 SYGVKD, per germline. CDR3 loop: CAISNGRVNEQYF.

The J gene is TRBJ1-5, the V gene TRBV6-2 or TRBV6-3; TCRdb designates TRBD1, a call that cannot be tested without DNA. Germline-derived CDR1 and CDR2 are MNHEY and SVGEGT. The CDR3 totals 15 residues. CDR3 region: CASRGTGSSNQPQHF.

The rearrangement links TRBV21-1 to TRBJ2-3; TCRdb picks TRBD2, but there is no DNA to check that call. TRBV21-1 is a pseudogene. This CDR3 region has 17 residues. CDR3: CASSKPISADSTDTQYF.

V gene TRBV9 combines with J gene TRBJ2-1; TCRdb selects TRBD2, and the lack of DNA leaves this call unchecked. The CDR3 is made up of 14 amino acids. Per germline, CDR1 SGDLS and CDR2 YYNGEE. The CDR3 spells CASSVTGTEGEQFF.

This chain connects TRBV6-6 to TRBJ2-4; the D call from TCRdb, TRBD1, cannot be confirmed without DNA. CDR1 MNHNY and CDR2 SVGAGI come from the germline V gene (reference sequence). The CDR3 contains 14 residues. The CDR3 protein is CASSPPKAKNIQYF.

The chain links TRBV14 to TRBJ1-2; lacking DNA, the TRBD1 call made by TCRdb goes unchecked. This CDR3 spans 12 amino acids. Germline assignment: CDR1 SGHDN and CDR2 FVKESK. Here the CDR3 reads CASSHAGGGYTF.

This chain joins TRBV4-1 and TRBJ2-5; TCRdb gives TRBD1 as the D gene, but with no DNA this cannot be confirmed. The length of the CDR3 is 16 residues. Germline-derived CDR1 and CDR2 are MGHRA and YSYEKL. CDR3 protein: CASSQDPGAFEETQYF.

The chain has TRBV28 and TRBJ1-2. Germline V gene data show CDR1 as MDHEN and CDR2 as SYDVKM. The CDR3 contains 16 residues. CDR3: CASRPPQPQTKYGYTF.

The V and J genes are TRBV5-6 and TRBJ1-1; TCRdb's D call, TRBD1, is unchecked because there is no DNA. The germline CDR1 and CDR2 sequences are SGHDT and YYEEEE. This CDR3 spans 16 amino acids. The CDR3: CASISRDRGPYTEAFF.

CDR3 sequence reads: CASSLESEDTQYF. J is TRBJ2-3 and V is TRBV7-9. Germline lookup yields CDR1 SEHNR and CDR2 FQNEAQ (reference sequence). CDR3 length: 13 amino acids.

The gene calls are TRBV7-9 and TRBJ1-1; the TCRdb D gene call, TRBD1, has no DNA to confirm it. Looked up from germline, CDR1 is SEHNR and CDR2 is FQNEAQ (reference sequence). This CDR3 is built from 15 residues. The CDR3 spells CASSSAQGLNTEAFF.

The V and J genes are TRBV20-1 and TRBJ2-5; TCRdb picks TRBD2, but there is no DNA to check that call. The CDR3 is 15 residues long. The germline gives CDR1 DFQATT, CDR2 SNEGSKA (reference sequence). Here the CDR3 reads CSARKLAGVGETQYF.

The chain uses TRBV5-1 and TRBJ1-1; TCRdb's D call of TRBD1 is untestable without DNA. The CDR3 extends over 16 amino acids. Germline V gives CDR1 SGHRS, CDR2 YFSETQ. The CDR3 spells CASSLVSSQGATEAFF.

The CDR3: CSARTPGLADTGELFF. The chain employs TRBV20-1 and TRBJ2-2; no DNA is available, so the TRBD2 call from TCRdb remains unchecked. Per germline, CDR1 DFQATT and CDR2 SNEGSKA (reference sequence). This CDR3 comprises 16 residues.

This rearrangement joins TRBV12-3 or TRBV12-4 to TRBJ1-1; without DNA, the TCRdb call of TRBD1 cannot be checked. This CDR3 has 12 residues. CDR3: CASKQGYTEAFF.

This rearrangement joins TRBV19 to TRBJ1-2. Per germline, CDR1 LNHDA and CDR2 SQIVND (reference sequence). The length of the CDR3 is 15 residues. The CDR3 sequence is CASSIDGFKEYGYTF.

This chain uses TRBV9 with TRBJ1-4; the TCRdb D gene call, TRBD1, has no DNA to confirm it. Germline V gives CDR1 SGDLS, CDR2 YYNGEE. This CDR3 contains 15 residues. The CDR3 is CASSVGQGHNEKLFF.

The chain couples TRBV2 to TRBJ2-2; with no DNA, the TCRdb D assignment of TRBD1 cannot be verified. The CDR3 is 15 residues long. Germline-derived CDR1 and CDR2 are SNHLY and FYNNEI. The chain's CDR3 is CASSKDRPNTGELFF. Full variable domain (remainder filled in from reference TRBV2 and TRBJ2-2): EPEVTQTPSHQVTQMGQEVILRCVPISNHLYFYWYRQILGQKVEFLVSFYNNEISEKSEIFDDQFSVERPDGSNFTLKIRSTKLEDSAMYFCASSKDRPNTGELFFGEGSRLTVL.

This chain links TRBV6-5 with TRBJ2-1; lacking DNA, the TRBD1 call made by TCRdb goes unchecked. CDR3 length: 16 amino acids. Germline V gene sequence: CDR1 MNHEY, CDR2 SVGAGI. The CDR3: CASSYSPGQGFNEQFF.

The chain employs TRBV9 and TRBJ2-7; checking the TCRdb D call of TRBD2 is not possible without DNA. Germline loops: CDR1 SGDLS, CDR2 YYNGEE. The CDR3 runs to 16 residues. This chain's CDR3 is CASSSGGGLPSYEQYF.

The genes are TRBV20-1 and TRBJ2-5. This CDR3 spans 13 amino acids. The germline V gene has CDR1 DFQATT and CDR2 SNEGSKA (reference sequence). The CDR3 protein is CSASKTVQETQYF.

V usage is TRBV5-6 and J usage is TRBJ1-1. There are 14 residues in the CDR3. In germline, CDR1 is SGHDT, CDR2 YYEEEE. The CDR3 reads CASSLREMNTEAFF.

The chain uses TRBV7-3 and TRBJ1-1; the D gene TCRdb calls, TRBD1, cannot be checked with no DNA. The CDR3 length is 15 residues. The germline V gene has CDR1 SGHTA and CDR2 FQGTGA. CDR3 sequence: CASSSSPRGIAEAFF.

The chain joins TRBV5-1 to TRBJ2-4; TCRdb picks TRBD2, but there is no DNA to check that call. The CDR3 is 16 residues long. The germline gives CDR1 SGHRS, CDR2 YFSETQ. CDR3 residues: CASSPAGLAEKNIQYF. Full variable domain (missing parts from reference TRBV5-1 and TRBJ2-4): KAGVTQTPRYLIKTRGQQVTLSCSPISGHRSVSWYQQTPGQGLQFLFEYFSETQRNKGNFPGRFSGRQFSNSRSEMNVSTLELGDSALYLCASSPAGLAEKNIQYFGAGTRLSVL.

The chain employs TRBV20-1 and TRBJ2-2; TCRdb proposes TRBD2, but this gene call is untestable without DNA. The CDR3 sequence is 14 residues long. Germline assignment: CDR1 DFQATT and CDR2 SNEGSKA (reference sequence). CDR3 loop: CSARRLAGTGELFF.

The genes are TRBV7-9 and TRBJ2-5; absent DNA, TCRdb's TRBD2 call cannot be checked. The V gene's germline CDR1 is SEHNR and CDR2 FQNEAQ (reference sequence). The CDR3 contains 14 residues. CDR3 amino acids: CASSWERYQETQYF.

The chain joins TRBV5-1 to TRBJ1-6. Looked up from germline, CDR1 is SGHRS and CDR2 is YFSETQ. This CDR3 is built from 13 residues. The CDR3 reads CASSLESNSPLHF.

This chain connects TRBV5-8 to TRBJ2-7; without DNA, the TCRdb call of TRBD1 cannot be checked. Germline CDR1 and CDR2: SGHTS and YDEGEE. There are 14 residues in the CDR3. CDR3 loop: CASSLLTGTYEQYF.